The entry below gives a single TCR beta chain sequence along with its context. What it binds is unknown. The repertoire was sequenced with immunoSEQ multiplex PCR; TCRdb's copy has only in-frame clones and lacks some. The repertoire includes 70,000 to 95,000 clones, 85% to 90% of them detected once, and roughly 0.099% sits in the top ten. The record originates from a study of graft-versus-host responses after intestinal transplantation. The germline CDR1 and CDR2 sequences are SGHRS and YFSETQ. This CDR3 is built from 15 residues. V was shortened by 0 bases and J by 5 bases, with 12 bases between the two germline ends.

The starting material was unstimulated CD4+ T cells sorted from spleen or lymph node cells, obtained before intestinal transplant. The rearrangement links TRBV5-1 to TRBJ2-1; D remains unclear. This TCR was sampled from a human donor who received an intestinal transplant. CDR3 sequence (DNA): TGCGCCAGCAGCTTGGCAGTCTCCCTCAACAATGAGCAGTTCTTC. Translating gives CASSLAVSLNNEQFF.